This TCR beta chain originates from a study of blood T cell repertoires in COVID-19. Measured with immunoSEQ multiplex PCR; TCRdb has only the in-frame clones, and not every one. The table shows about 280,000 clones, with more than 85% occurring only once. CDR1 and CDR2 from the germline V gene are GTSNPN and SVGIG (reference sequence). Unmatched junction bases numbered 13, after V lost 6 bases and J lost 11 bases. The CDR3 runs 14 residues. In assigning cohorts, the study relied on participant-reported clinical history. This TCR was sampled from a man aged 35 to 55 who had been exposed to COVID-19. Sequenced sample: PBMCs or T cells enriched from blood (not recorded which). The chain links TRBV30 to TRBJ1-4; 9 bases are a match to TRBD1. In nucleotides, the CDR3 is TGTGCCTGCTTTGTCCCGGGACAGGGAGTGAAACTGTTTTTT. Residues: CACFVPGQGVKLFF. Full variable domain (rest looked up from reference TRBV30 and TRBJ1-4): SQTIHQWPATLVQPVGSPLSLECTVEGTSNPNLYWYRQAAGRGLQLLFYSVGIGQISSEVPQNLSASRPQDRQFILSSKKLLLSDSGFYLCACFVPGQGVKLFFGSGTQLSVL.